Detailed here is one T cell receptor (beta chain). No antigen is known for it. Unmatched junction bases numbered 9, after V lost 1 base and J lost 10 bases. The CDR3 runs to 15 residues. The germline V gene has CDR1 LNHDA and CDR2 SQIVND (reference sequence). This record belongs to a study of cytomegalovirus exposure and HLA in healthy donors. About the study: In a later analysis, the 100 to 150 validation repertoires were reported to have used the same platform as the roughly 600 first-cohort repertoires. General study findings and limits: Rare TCR sequences dominated, though some public TCRs recurred in many donors. Through in vitro validation, three CMV-associated chains were shown to be specific for CMV antigens. Reported performance of the classifier showed diagnosis of cytomegalovirus status with high specificity and sensitivity.

Sequenced by immunoSEQ multiplex PCR; TCRdb stores in-frame clones only, minus some. This sample carries 250,000 to 350,000 clones, 88% of them seen once, and the ten largest clones take around 0.96%. This sequence joins TRBV19 and TRBJ2-2; 7 bases are a match to TRBD1. This receptor was identified in a man aged 25-45 years in good health and CMV-seronegative. What was sequenced was PBMCs. CDR3 protein: CASSIGDSARAELFF. The CDR3 coding sequence is TGTGCCAGTAGTATAGGGGACAGTGCCCGGGCGGAGCTGTTTTTT.